What follows are 11 T cell receptor beta chains derived from one specimen sequenced in a study of T-cell reconstitution after alpha-beta-depleted transplantation in children. Unique molecular identifiers were used in preparing the TCRbeta library. In TCRdb, the PCR reads were re-called with MiXCR into one record per CDR3 protein. This repertoire shows about 640,000 distinct CDR3 sequences, roughly 17% found once; its top ten account for about 1.1%. The material sequenced was PBMCs from the stem cell graft donor, taken from the stem cell graft. These receptors were collected from a human donor who donated a stem cell graft to a child with acute myeloid leukemia.

This clonotype was seen many times. The genes are TRBV9 and TRBJ1-6; D is undetermined. The CDR3 length is 13 residues. Germline CDR1 reads SGDLS; CDR2 reads YYNGEE. V shed 0 bases and J shed 9 bases, with 7 bases lying between them. The CDR3 is CASSVEASSPLHF. DNA of the CDR3: TGTGCCAGCAGCGTAGAGGCCTCTTCACCCCTCCACTTT.

This chain connects TRBV12-3 or TRBV12-4 to TRBJ2-1; D is undetermined. CDR3 size: 13 residues. V lost 3 bases and J 7 bases, leaving 10 bases between the germline ends. CDR3 in amino acids: CASSLMELNEQFF. CDR3 nucleotide sequence: TGTGCCAGCAGTTTGATGGAACTGAATGAGCAGTTCTTC.

This clonotype was seen many times. The rearrangement uses TRBV20-1 and TRBJ2-1, with D perhaps assigned TRBD1 or TRBD2 (5 bases each). The CDR3 length is 14 residues. Germline loops: CDR1 DFQATT, CDR2 SNEGSKA (reference sequence). V was shortened by 5 bases and J by 5 bases, with 16 bases between the two germline ends. The CDR3 reads CSAEGPRDDNEQFF. The CDR3 DNA sequence: TGCAGTGCTGAGGGACCACGGGATGACAATGAGCAGTTCTTC.

The chain has TRBV12-3 or TRBV12-4 and TRBJ2-3; 11 nucleotides agree with TRBD1. This CDR3 spans 16 amino acids. The ends lost 6 bases at V and 0 bases at J; junction bases unmatched: 5. The CDR3 DNA is TGTGCCAGCAGAAGGGACAGGGGGGCTAGCACAGATACGCAGTATTTT. Its translation: CASRRDRGASTDTQYF.

The chain is built from TRBV27 and TRBJ1-1, with no clear D. V was cut by 6 bases and J by 4 bases, with 12 bases left in between. The V gene's germline CDR1 is MNHEY and CDR2 SMNVEV (reference sequence). CDR3 length: 13 residues. The chain's CDR3 is CASRSGGSTEAFF. CDR3 nucleotides: TGTGCCAGCAGGTCCGGAGGGAGCACTGAAGCTTTCTTT.

This clonotype has a handful of counts. The chain has TRBV5-6 and TRBJ2-7, with 8 bases fitting TRBD2. CDR1 and CDR2 from the germline V gene are SGHDT and YYEEEE. The CDR3 runs to 16 residues. V shed 9 bases, J shed 7 bases, and the junction held 21 bases outside the gene matches. CDR3 region: CATSVRGLGALWEQYV. The DNA for the CDR3 is TGTGCCACTTCAGTTAGGGGACTAGGTGCTCTTTGGGAGCAGTACGTC.

This clonotype was seen more than once but under ten times. V and J are TRBV6-1 and TRBJ2-3; 7 bases are shared with TRBD2. This CDR3 spans 14 amino acids. Germline V gene sequence: CDR1 MNHNS, CDR2 SASEGT. V lost 7 bases and J lost 0; bases outside the gene matches: 4. The CDR3 coding sequence is TGTGCCAGCAAATGGCGGGGGAGCACAGATACGCAGTATTTT. It specifies CASKWRGSTDTQYF.

The chain carries TRBV28 and TRBJ2-1, with 8 bases matching TRBD1. J gave up 1 base and V 8 bases, and 13 bases lay outside the gene matches. Germline loops: CDR1 MDHEN, CDR2 SYDVKM. This CDR3 has 17 residues. CDR3 amino acids: CASSLGAGGFSYNEQFF. The CDR3 DNA reads TGTGCCAGCTCCCTGGGGGCAGGGGGCTTTTCCTACAATGAGCAGTTCTTC.

This clonotype turned up a few times. The chain carries TRBV12-3 or TRBV12-4 and TRBJ2-6; D is ambiguous. With 1 base removed from V and 2 bases from J, the gap between germline ends came to 12 bases. The length of the CDR3 is 17 residues. The CDR3 DNA sequence: TGTGCCAGCAGTTTAGGCAGGCTAATTGCTGGGGCCAACGTCCTGACTTTC. Translation gives CASSLGRLIAGANVLTF.

This clonotype has at least ten counts. The V gene is TRBV4-3, the J gene TRBJ2-2; TRBD1 might be the D (6 bases). Germline V gene data show CDR1 as LGHNA and CDR2 as YSLEER. V lost 4 bases and J lost 4, with 16 bases in between. The CDR3 contains 16 residues. This CDR3 reads CASSLGLGQSTGELFF. The CDR3 DNA reads TGCGCCAGCAGCCTAGGGCTCGGACAGAGCACCGGGGAGCTGTTTTTT.

CDR3 nucleotide sequence: TGTGCCAGCAGCCAAGATAGGGGACTAGCGGGCTACGAGCAGTACTTC. The encoded protein is CASSQDRGLAGYEQYF. The genes are TRBV3-1 and TRBJ2-7; 12 bases map to TRBD2. The CDR3 runs 16 residues. Trimming at V came to 0 bases and at J to 3 bases, leaving 3 bases not matched to a gene. Germline V CDR1 and CDR2: LGHDT, YNNKEL (reference sequence).